These 19 T cell receptor beta chains were all obtained from the same sample, sequenced in a study of cytomegalovirus exposure and HLA in healthy donors (dated by TCRdb to about 2017). Library generation was performed with the immunoSEQ multiplex PCR assay. For the multiplex PCR, a mixture combining 60 forward primers for TCR Vbeta segments and 13 reverse primers for TCR Jbeta segments was used. Imported from immuneACCESS, the table was reduced by TCRdb to in-frame sequences with V and J called. These copies leave out some clones; in studies compared against another copy, an unresolved V gene accounts for under half, and the cause of the remainder is not known. The table for this sample lists about 190,000 clones; 65% to 90% of them were counted only once. The ten biggest clones cover approximately 6% of the sample. Sequencing was carried out using PBMCs. The source of these receptors is a man in his forties in good health and CMV-seropositive.

Here the CDR3 DNA reads TGTGCCAGCAGTTACTCGGTGGCAGGATCTGGAAACACCATATATTTT. It is translated as CASSYSVAGSGNTIYF. The chain joins TRBV6-6 to TRBJ1-3; D unclear. Germline assignment: CDR1 MNHNY and CDR2 SVGAGI (reference sequence). Trimming removed 0 bases from V and 1 base from J, with 10 bases in between. This CDR3 has 16 amino acids.

The chain is built from TRBV14 and TRBJ2-5; no definite D call. The J call could be wrong; TRBJ2-7 is a better fit for the DNA end. There are 13 residues in the CDR3. The germline V gene has CDR1 SGHDN and CDR2 FVKESK. The CDR3 region has the DNA TGTGCCAGCAGCCCCCGACAATCCCACGAGCAGTACTTC. This translates into CASSPRQSHEQYF.

The chain carries TRBV6-1 and TRBJ1-1; D unresolved. The germline V gene encodes CDR1 MNHNS and CDR2 SASEGT. The CDR3 sequence is 13 residues long. Trimming shortened V by 7 bases and J by 2 bases, and 11 bases separated the two germline ends. The CDR3 reads CASIFEGNTEAFF. The CDR3 DNA reads as TGTGCCAGCATATTTGAGGGAAACACTGAAGCTTTCTTT.

The J gene is TRBJ1-5, the V gene TRBV5-1, with 7 bases identical to TRBD1. The CDR3 has 16 amino acids. CDR1 and CDR2 from the germline V gene are SGHRS and YFSETQ. The junction had 5 bases not matched to a gene; V was cut back by 0 bases and J by 2 bases. The CDR3 region is CASSLGQGPGNQPQHF. CDR3 nucleotides: TGCGCCAGCAGCTTGGGACAGGGACCCGGCAATCAGCCCCAGCATTTT. The whole variable domain, remainder taken from reference TRBV5-1 and TRBJ1-5, is KAGVTQTPRYLIKTRGQQVTLSCSPISGHRSVSWYQQTPGQGLQFLFEYFSETQRNKGNFPGRFSGRQFSNSRSEMNVSTLELGDSALYLCASSLGQGPGNQPQHFGDGTRLSIL.

The V and J genes are TRBV2 and TRBJ2-2; D not resolved. This CDR3 region has 11 residues. Between the trimmed V and J ends, which lost 8 bases and 5 bases, there was a span of 6 bases. Germline V gives CDR1 SNHLY, CDR2 FYNNEI. CDR3 nucleotide sequence: TGTGCCAGCTTTCGGACCGGGGAGCTGTTTTTT. Its translation: CASFRTGELFF.

The chain is built from TRBV5-1 and TRBJ1-3, with D unresolved. Looked up from germline, CDR1 is SGHRS and CDR2 is YFSETQ. Trimming removed 0 bases from V and 0 bases from J, with 13 bases in between. The CDR3 loop spans 17 amino acids. The CDR3 nucleotides are TGCGCCAGCAGCTTGGGTTACAGATCTAACTCTGGAAACACCATATATTTT. Its translation: CASSLGYRSNSGNTIYF.

The rearrangement joins TRBV18 to TRBJ1-1, with TRBD1 matching 7 bases. J was trimmed by 1 base and V by 4 bases; bases with no gene match: 6. The CDR3 is 15 amino acids. Germline CDR1 is KGHSH and CDR2 is LQKENI. In DNA, the CDR3 is TGTGCCAGCTCACTCTTGGACAGGAAGAACACTGAAGCTTTCTTT. Translating it yields CASSLLDRKNTEAFF.

The V and J genes are TRBV7-6 and TRBJ2-3; 7 bases match TRBD2. Germline loops: CDR1 SGHVS, CDR2 FNYEAQ. V lost 1 base to trimming and J lost 1 base; unmatched junction nucleotides: 2. The CDR3 contains 15 residues. The CDR3 nucleotides are TGTGCCAGCAGCTTAGTGAGCGGGGGCACAGATACGCAGTATTTT. Encoded protein: CASSLVSGGTDTQYF. The full variable domain, rest sourced from reference TRBV7-6 and TRBJ2-3, is GAGVSQSPRYKVTKRGQDVALRCDPISGHVSLYWYRQALGQGPEFLTYFNYEAQQDKSGLPNDRFSAERPEGSISTLTIQRTEQRDSAMYRCASSLVSGGTDTQYFGPGTRLTVL.

The chain joins TRBV7-9 to TRBJ1-1; 7 bases align to TRBD1. This CDR3 contains 14 residues. After removal of 7 bases from V and 7 bases from J, the junction contained 12 bases not matched to a gene. Germline-derived CDR1 and CDR2 are SEHNR and FQNEAQ (reference sequence). CDR3 loop: CASNERDRENEAFF. CDR3 DNA: TGTGCCAGCAACGAAAGGGACAGAGAGAATGAAGCTTTCTTT.

About this clone itself: A read error may produce the germline difference seen at one junction end. The rearrangement uses TRBV2 and TRBJ2-3; 8 nucleotides match TRBD2. The germline gives CDR1 SNHLY, CDR2 FYNNEI. The CDR3 has 15 amino acids. The CDR3 region has the DNA TGTGCCAGCATCGGGGGGGGTGTGATGACTAGCGTCCTCCATTTT. Translating it yields CASIGGGVMTSVLHF.

The chain joins TRBV9 to TRBJ1-3, with TRBD1 identical over 9 bases. Germline V CDR1 and CDR2: SGDLS, YYNGEE. V lost 3 bases, J lost 5 bases, and 12 bases stayed unmatched. The CDR3 is 17 amino acids. CDR3 region: CASSEPGQGIARNTIYF. DNA for the CDR3: TGTGCCAGCAGCGAACCGGGACAGGGAATAGCTAGAAACACCATATATTTT.

The gene calls are TRBV30 and TRBJ2-5, with TRBD1 as a possible D gene (6 bases). The CDR3 extends over 16 amino acids. The V end was cut by 0 bases, the J end by 2 bases, with 16 bases between. Germline CDR1 is GTSNPN and CDR2 is SVGIG (reference sequence). CDR3 protein: CAWSVGTGLLQETQYF. The CDR3 DNA reads as TGTGCCTGGAGTGTAGGTACAGGGCTCCTTCAAGAGACCCAGTACTTC.

Comments on this clone: The junction departs from the called germline gene at one end, perhaps through a read error. The chain joins TRBV7-7 to TRBJ2-5; the match to TRBD2 covers 7 bases. CDR3 size: 16 residues. Germline CDR1 SSHAT, CDR2 FNYEAQ (reference sequence). The CDR3 DNA sequence: TGTGCTAGCAGCCCAGGAAGGCTCAGGGAGGGGGAGACCCAGTACTTC. This codes for CASSPGRLREGETQYF.

This chain uses TRBV7-8 with TRBJ2-5, with a possible D match to TRBD2 (6 bases). Germline V gene sequence: CDR1 SGHVS, CDR2 FQNEAQ. Trimming took 3 bases from V and 1 from J, leaving 21 bases between them. This CDR3 has 18 amino acids. CDR3 DNA sequence: TGTGCCAGCAGCTTTGATGCCTTGATTGGGGGGTCCCAAGAGACCCAGTACTTC. Its protein is CASSFDALIGGSQETQYF.

The rearrangement uses TRBV7-6 and TRBJ2-5; 10 nucleotides match TRBD2. CDR1 is SGHVS, CDR2 FNYEAQ, per germline. Trimming at V came to 0 bases and at J to 1 base, leaving 2 bases not matched to a gene. The CDR3 totals 16 residues. CDR3 bases: TGTGCCAGCAGCTTAGCTCCTAGCGGGGGCCAAGAGACCCAGTACTTC. Protein product: CASSLAPSGGQETQYF.

This clone appeared a single time. The chain couples TRBV7-2 to TRBJ1-2; 8 nucleotides line up with TRBD1. Looked up from germline, CDR1 is SGHTA and CDR2 is FQGNSA. V lost 5 bases and J lost 5; bases outside the gene matches: 7. The CDR3 totals 14 residues. DNA for the CDR3: TGTGCCAGCAGCCATCAGGGGGCGAGGTATGGCTACACCTTC. The encoded protein is CASSHQGARYGYTF.

A single count supports this clone. V and J are TRBV27 and TRBJ2-3; D perhaps matches TRBD2 (6 bases). Between the trimmed V and J ends, which lost 8 bases and 2 bases, there was a span of 20 bases. The CDR3 sequence is 16 residues long. The germline gives CDR1 MNHEY, CDR2 SMNVEV (reference sequence). The CDR3 here is CASFREWRGATDTQYF. The CDR3 nucleotides read TGTGCCAGCTTCAGGGAGTGGCGGGGCGCCACAGATACGCAGTATTTT.

The J gene is TRBJ2-1, the V gene TRBV27, with D uncertain. CDR1 and CDR2 from the germline V gene are MNHEY and SMNVEV (reference sequence). Trimming removed 3 bases from V and 0 bases from J, with 6 bases in between. The CDR3 sequence is 14 residues long. The CDR3 DNA sequence: TGTGCCAGCAGTTTCGTGAGCTCCTACAATGAGCAGTTCTTC. The encoded protein is CASSFVSSYNEQFF.

This rearrangement joins TRBV19 to TRBJ2-1, with 7 bases fitting TRBD1. The CDR3 runs 15 residues. The V segment lost 4 bases and the J segment 3 bases; nucleotides outside the gene matches: 6. Germline V CDR1 and CDR2: LNHDA, SQIVND (reference sequence). CDR3 bases: TGTGCCAGTAGTACTGGGACAGAGGTCTACAATGAGCAGTTCTTC. Protein: CASSTGTEVYNEQFF.